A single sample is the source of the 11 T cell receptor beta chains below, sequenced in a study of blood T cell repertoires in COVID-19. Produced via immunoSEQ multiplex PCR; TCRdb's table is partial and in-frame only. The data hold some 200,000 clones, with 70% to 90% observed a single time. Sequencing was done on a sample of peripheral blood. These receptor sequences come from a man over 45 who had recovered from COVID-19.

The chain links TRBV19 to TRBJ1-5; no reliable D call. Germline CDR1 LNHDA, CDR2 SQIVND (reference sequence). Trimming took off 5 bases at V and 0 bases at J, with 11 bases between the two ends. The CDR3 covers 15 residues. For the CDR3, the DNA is TGTGCCAGTAGTCCGGGTTCTATTAGCAATCAGCCCCAGCATTTT. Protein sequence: CASSPGSISNQPQHF.

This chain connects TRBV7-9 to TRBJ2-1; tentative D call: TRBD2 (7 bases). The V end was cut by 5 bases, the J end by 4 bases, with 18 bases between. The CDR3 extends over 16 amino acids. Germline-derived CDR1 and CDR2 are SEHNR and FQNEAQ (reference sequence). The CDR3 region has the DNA TGTGCCAGCAGCCCCCGTGGGGGGGCGGTTTACAATGAGCAGTTCTTC. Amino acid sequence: CASSPRGGAVYNEQFF.

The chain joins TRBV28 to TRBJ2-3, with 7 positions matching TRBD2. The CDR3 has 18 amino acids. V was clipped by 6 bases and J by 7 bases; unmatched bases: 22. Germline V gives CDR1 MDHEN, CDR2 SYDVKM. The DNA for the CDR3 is TGTGCCAGCAGCCCCGCCGGGTGGGGGAGGGCCGGTTCGCATACGCAGTATTTT. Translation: CASSPAGWGRAGSHTQYF.

CDR3 nucleotide sequence: TGTGCCAGCAGCGTGGGACTAGCGGCCTACGAGCAGTACTTC. Translation gives CASSVGLAAYEQYF. The gene calls are TRBV7-2 and TRBJ2-7; 11 bases align to TRBD2. Germline CDR1 is SGHTA and CDR2 is FQGNSA. The CDR3 runs to 14 residues. V was pared by 5 bases and J by 2 bases, with 2 bases of the junction left unmatched.

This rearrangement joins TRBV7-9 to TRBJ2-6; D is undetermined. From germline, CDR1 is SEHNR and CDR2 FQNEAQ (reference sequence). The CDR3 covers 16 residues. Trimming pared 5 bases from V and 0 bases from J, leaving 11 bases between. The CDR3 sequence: CASSAQVYSGANVLTF. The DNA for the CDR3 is TGTGCCAGCAGCGCCCAGGTTTACTCTGGGGCCAACGTCCTGACTTTC.

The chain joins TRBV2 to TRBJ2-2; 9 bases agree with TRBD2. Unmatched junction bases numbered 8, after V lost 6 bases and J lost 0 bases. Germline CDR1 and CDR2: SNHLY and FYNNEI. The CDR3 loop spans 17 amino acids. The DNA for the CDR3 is TGTGCCAGCAGCCCCCAAGCGGGAGGCACGAACACCGGGGAGCTGTTTTTT. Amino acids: CASSPQAGGTNTGELFF.

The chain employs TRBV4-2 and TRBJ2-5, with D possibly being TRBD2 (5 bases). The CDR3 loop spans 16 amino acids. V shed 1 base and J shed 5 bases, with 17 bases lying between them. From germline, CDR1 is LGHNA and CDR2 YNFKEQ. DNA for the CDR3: TGTGCCAGCAGCCAAGCGGGGAGCAAGTCTGTCGAGACCCAGTACTTC. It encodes CASSQAGSKSVETQYF.

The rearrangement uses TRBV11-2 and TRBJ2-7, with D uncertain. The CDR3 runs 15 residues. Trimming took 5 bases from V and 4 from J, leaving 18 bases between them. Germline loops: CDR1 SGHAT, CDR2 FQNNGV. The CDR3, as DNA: TGTGCCAGCAGCGCTATAACTCTCAAAGAATACGAGCAGTACTTC. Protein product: CASSAITLKEYEQYF.

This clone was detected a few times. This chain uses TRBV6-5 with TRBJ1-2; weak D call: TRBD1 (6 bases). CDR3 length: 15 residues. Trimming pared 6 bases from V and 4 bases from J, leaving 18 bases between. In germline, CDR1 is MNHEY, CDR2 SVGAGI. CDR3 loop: CASSPRGGSGYGYTF. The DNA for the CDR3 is TGTGCCAGCAGCCCGAGGGGGGGATCAGGCTATGGCTACACCTTC.

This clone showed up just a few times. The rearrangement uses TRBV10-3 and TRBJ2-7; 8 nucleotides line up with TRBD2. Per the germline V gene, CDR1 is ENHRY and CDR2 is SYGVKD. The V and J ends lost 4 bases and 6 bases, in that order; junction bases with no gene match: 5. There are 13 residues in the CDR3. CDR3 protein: CAISGPREGEQYF. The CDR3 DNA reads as TGTGCCATCAGTGGCCCCCGGGAGGGCGAGCAGTACTTC.

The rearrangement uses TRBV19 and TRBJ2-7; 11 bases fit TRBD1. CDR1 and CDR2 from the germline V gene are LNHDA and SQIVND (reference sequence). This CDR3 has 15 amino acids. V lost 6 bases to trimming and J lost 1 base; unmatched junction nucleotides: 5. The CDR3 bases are TGTGCCAGTAGACCCGGACAGGGGGCTTCCTACGAGCAGTACTTC. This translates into CASRPGQGASYEQYF. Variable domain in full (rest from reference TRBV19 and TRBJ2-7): DGGITQSPKYLFRKEGQNVTLSCEQNLNHDAMYWYRQDPGQGLRLIYYSQIVNDFQKGDIAEGYSVSREKKESFPLTVTSAQKNPTAFYLCASRPGQGASYEQYFGPGTRLTVT.